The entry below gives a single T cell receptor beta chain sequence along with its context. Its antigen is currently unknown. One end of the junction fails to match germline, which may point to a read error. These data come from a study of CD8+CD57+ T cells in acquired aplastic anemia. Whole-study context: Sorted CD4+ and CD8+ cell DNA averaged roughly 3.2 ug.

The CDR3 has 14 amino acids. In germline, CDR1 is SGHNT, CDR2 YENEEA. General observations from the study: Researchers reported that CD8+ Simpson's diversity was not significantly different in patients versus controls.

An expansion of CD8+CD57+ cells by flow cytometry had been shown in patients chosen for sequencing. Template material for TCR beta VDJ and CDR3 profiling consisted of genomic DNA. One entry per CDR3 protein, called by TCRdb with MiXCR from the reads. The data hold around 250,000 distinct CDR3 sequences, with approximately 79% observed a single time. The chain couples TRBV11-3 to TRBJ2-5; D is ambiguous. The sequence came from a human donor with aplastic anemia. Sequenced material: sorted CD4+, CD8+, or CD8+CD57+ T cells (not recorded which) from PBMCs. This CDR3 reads CASSLDLTQETQHF. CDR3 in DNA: TGTGCCAGCAGCTTAGATCTGACACAAGAGACCCAGCACTTC.